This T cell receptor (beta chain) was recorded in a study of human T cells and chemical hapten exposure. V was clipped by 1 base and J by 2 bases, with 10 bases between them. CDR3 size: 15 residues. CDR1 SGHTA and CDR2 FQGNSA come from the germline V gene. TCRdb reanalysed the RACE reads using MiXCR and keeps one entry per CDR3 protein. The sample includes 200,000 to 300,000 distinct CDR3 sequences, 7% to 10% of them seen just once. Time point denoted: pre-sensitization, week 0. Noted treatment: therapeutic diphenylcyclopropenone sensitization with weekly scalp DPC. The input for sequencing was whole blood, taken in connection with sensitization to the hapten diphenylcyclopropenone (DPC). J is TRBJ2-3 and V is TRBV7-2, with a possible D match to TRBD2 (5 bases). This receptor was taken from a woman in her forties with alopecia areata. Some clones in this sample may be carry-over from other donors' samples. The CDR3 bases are TGTGCCAGCAGCTTAGGCCGACGGGACACAGATACGCAGTATTTT. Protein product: CASSLGRRDTDTQYF.